This T cell receptor (beta chain) was sequenced for a study of blood T cell repertoires in COVID-19. Only in-frame clones appear in the TCRdb table, and some are missing; sequencing was by immunoSEQ multiplex PCR. The sample yields hundreds of thousands of clones, roughly 90% seen once. This CDR3 is 16 amino acids long. Germline CDR1 and CDR2: KGHDR and SFDVKD. V lost 6 bases to trimming and J lost 4 bases; unmatched junction nucleotides: 6. The TCR comes from a woman aged 25 to 39 with COVID-19, enrolled during active disease. Material for sequencing was peripheral blood. The rearrangement uses TRBV24-1 and TRBJ2-1; 12 nucleotides agree with TRBD1. CDR3 coding DNA: TGTGCCACCAGTAAGGGGACAGGGGGCCTTTACAATGAGCAGTTCTTC. Protein: CATSKGTGGLYNEQFF.